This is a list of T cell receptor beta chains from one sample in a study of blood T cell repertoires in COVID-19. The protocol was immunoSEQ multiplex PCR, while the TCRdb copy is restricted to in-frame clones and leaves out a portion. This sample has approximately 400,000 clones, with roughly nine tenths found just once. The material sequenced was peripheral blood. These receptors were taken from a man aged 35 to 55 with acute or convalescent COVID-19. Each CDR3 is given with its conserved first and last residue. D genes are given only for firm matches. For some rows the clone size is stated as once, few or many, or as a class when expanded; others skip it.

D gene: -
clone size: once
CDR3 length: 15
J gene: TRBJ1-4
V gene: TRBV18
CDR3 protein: CASSPNRRENEKLFF
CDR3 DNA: TGTGCCAGCTCACCTAACCGGCGGGAGAATGAAAAACTGTTTTTT

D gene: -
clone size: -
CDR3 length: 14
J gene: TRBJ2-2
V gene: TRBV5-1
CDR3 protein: CASSRGAPAGELFF
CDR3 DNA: TGCGCCAGCAGCCGGGGAGCTCCCGCCGGGGAGCTGTTTTTT

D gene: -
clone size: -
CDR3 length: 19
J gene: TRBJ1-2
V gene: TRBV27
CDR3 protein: CASSLFGAGAPTMAYGYTF
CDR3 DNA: TGTGCCAGCAGTTTATTCGGGGCAGGGGCACCTACTATGGCCTATGGCTACACCTTC

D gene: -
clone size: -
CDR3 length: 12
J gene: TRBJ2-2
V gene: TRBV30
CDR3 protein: CAWSVGPGELFF
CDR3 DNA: TGTGCCTGGAGTGTGGGGCCCGGGGAGCTGTTTTTT

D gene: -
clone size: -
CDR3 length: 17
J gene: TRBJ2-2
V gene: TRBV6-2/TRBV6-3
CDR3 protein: CASSYNPGEANTGELFF
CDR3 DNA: TGTGCCAGCAGTTACAATCCCGGGGAAGCGAACACCGGGGAGCTGTTTTTT

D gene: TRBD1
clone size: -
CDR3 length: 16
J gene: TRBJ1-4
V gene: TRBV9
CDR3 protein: CASSAYPGQNNEKLFF
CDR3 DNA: TGTGCCAGCAGCGCATACCCGGGACAGAATAATGAAAAACTGTTTTTT

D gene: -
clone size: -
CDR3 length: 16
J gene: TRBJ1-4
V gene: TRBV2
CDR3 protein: CASAQASRVPNEKLFF
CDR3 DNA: TGTGCCAGTGCCCAGGCGTCCAGGGTACCTAATGAAAAACTGTTTTTT

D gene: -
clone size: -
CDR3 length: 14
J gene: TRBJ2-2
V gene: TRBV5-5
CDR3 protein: CASSLGGNTGELFF
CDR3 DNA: TGTGCCAGCAGCTTAGGAGGGAACACCGGGGAGCTGTTTTTT

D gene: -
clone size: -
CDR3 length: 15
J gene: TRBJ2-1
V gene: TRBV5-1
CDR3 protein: CASSLDTAPTGEQFF
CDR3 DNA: TGCGCCAGCAGCTTGGACACCGCACCTACGGGTGAGCAGTTCTTC

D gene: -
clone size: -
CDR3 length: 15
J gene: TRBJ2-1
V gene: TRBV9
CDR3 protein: CASSLQGEAYNEQFF
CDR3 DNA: TGTGCCAGCAGCCTCCAGGGGGAGGCCTACAATGAGCAGTTCTTC

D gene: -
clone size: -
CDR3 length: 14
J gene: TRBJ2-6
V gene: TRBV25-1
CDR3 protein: CASSVGAGANVLTF
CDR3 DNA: TGTGCCAGCAGTGTTGGGGCGGGGGCCAACGTCCTGACTTTC

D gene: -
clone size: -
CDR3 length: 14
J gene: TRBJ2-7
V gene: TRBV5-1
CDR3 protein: CASSSDGQTYEQYF
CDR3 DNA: TGCGCCAGCAGCTCAGATGGACAAACCTACGAGCAGTACTTC

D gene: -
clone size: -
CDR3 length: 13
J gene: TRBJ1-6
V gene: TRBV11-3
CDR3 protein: CASSSDSNSPLHF
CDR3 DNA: TGTGCCAGCAGCTCGGACAGTAATTCACCCCTCCACTTT

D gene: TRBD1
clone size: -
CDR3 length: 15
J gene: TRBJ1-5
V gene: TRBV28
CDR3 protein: CASSPTGFSNQPQHF
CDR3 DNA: TGTGCCAGCAGCCCGACAGGGTTTAGCAATCAGCCCCAGCATTTT

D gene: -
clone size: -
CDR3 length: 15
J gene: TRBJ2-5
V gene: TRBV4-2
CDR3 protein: CASSQVLGGASTQYF
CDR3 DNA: TGTGCCAGCAGCCAAGTTTTGGGGGGGGCTTCAACCCAGTACTTC

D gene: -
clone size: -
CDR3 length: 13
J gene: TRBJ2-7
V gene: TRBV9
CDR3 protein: CASSVAPTYEQYF
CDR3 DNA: TGTGCCAGCAGCGTAGCCCCCACCTACGAGCAGTACTTC

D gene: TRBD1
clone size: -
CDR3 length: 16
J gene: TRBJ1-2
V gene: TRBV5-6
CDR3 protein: CASSHRTGGRIYGYTF
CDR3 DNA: TGTGCCAGCAGCCACCGGACAGGGGGCAGGATCTATGGCTACACCTTC

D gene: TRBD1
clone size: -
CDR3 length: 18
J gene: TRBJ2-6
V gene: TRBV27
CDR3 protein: CASSFVGQGLSGANVLTF
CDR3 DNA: TGTGCCAGCAGTTTCGTGGGACAGGGCCTATCTGGGGCCAACGTCCTGACTTTC

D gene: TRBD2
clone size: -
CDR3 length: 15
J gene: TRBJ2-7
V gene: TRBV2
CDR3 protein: CASSGTSGTFYEQYF
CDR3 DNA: TGTGCCAGCAGTGGGACTAGCGGGACCTTCTACGAGCAGTACTTC

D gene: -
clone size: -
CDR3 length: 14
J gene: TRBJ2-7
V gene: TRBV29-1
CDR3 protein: CSVVGEQGHYEQYF
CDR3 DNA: TGCAGCGTTGTTGGGGAACAGGGACATTACGAGCAGTACTTC

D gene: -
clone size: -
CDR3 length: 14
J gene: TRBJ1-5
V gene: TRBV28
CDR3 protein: CASSLFRVGQPQHF
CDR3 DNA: TGTGCCAGCAGTTTATTCAGGGTTGGACAGCCCCAGCATTTT

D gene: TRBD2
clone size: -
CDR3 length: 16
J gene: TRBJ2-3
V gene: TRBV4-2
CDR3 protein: CASSQEGTSGRDTQYF
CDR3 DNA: TGTGCCAGCAGCCAAGAAGGGACTAGCGGGAGAGATACGCAGTATTTT